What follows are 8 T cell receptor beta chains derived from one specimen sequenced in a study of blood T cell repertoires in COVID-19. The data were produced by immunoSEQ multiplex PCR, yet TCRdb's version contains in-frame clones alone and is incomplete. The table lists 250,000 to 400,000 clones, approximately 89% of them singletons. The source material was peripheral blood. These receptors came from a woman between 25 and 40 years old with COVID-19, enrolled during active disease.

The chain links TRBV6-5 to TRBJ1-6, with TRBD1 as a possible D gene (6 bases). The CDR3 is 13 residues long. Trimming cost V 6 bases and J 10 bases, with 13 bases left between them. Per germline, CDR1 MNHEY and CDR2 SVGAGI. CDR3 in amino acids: CASSLTGTSPLHF. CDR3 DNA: TGTGCCAGCAGCTTAACAGGGACCTCACCCCTCCACTTT.

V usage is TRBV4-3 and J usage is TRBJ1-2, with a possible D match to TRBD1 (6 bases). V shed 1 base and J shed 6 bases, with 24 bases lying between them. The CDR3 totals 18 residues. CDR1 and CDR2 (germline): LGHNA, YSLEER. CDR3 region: CASSQARDKHPLGHGYTF. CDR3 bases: TGCGCCAGCAGCCAAGCCCGGGACAAGCACCCACTAGGACATGGCTACACCTTC.

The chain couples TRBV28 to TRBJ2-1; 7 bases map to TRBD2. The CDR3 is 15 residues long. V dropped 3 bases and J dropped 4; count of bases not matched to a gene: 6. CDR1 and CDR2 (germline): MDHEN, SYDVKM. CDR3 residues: CASSFGGGSYNEQFF. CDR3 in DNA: TGTGCCAGCAGTTTTGGGGGGGGGAGTTACAATGAGCAGTTCTTC.

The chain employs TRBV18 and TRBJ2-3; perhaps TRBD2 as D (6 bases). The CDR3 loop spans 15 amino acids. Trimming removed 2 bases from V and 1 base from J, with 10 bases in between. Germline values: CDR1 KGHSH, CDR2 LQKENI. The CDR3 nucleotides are TGTGCCAGCTCACCAATCGGGGGAGGCACAGATACGCAGTATTTT. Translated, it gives CASSPIGGGTDTQYF.

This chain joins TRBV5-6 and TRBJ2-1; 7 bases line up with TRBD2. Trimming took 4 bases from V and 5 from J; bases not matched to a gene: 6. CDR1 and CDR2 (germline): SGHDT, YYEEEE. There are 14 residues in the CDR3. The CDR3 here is CASSGGLADNEQFF. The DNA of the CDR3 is TGTGCCAGCAGCGGCGGGCTAGCGGACAATGAGCAGTTCTTC.

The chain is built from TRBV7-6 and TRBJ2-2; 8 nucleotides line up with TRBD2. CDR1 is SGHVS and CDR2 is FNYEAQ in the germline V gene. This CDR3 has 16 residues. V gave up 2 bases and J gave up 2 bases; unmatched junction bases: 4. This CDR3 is CASSLRAGGNTGELFF. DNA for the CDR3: TGTGCCAGCAGCTTAAGGGCGGGGGGTAACACCGGGGAGCTGTTTTTT.

CDR3 in DNA: TGTGCCAGCAGCTTGGGGGGAGCGGGCGGCTACACCTTC. The encoded protein is CASSLGGAGGYTF. This chain uses TRBV7-9 with TRBJ1-2; TRBD1 is a possible D gene (5 bases). CDR3 size: 13 residues. V lost 3 bases and J 8 bases, leaving 13 bases between the germline ends. Germline V gene sequence: CDR1 SEHNR, CDR2 FQNEAQ (reference sequence).

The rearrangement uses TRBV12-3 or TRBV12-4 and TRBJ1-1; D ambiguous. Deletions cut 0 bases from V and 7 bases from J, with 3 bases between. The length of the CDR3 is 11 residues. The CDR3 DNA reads TGTGCCAGCAGTTTAGCCGGTGAAGCTTTCTTT. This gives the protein CASSLAGEAFF.